These 24 T cell receptor beta chains were all obtained from the same sample, sequenced in a study of blood T cell repertoires in COVID-19. The protocol was immunoSEQ multiplex PCR, while the TCRdb copy is restricted to in-frame clones and leaves out a portion. The sample includes under 150,000 clones, around 87% seen only once; the top ten take 7.5% to 8%. Input material: peripheral blood. Receptor source: a middle-aged man with acute or convalescent COVID-19.

The V gene is TRBV29-1, the J gene TRBJ2-5, with TRBD2 identical over 9 bases. The CDR3 is 15 amino acids. Germline V gene sequence: CDR1 SQVTM, CDR2 ANQGSEA. Trimming at V came to 6 bases and at J to 5 bases, leaving 13 bases not matched to a gene. The CDR3 here is CSVGAGGGKGETQYF. CDR3 coding DNA: TGCAGCGTGGGTGCGGGAGGGGGAAAGGGGGAGACCCAGTACTTC. Using reference TRBV29-1 and TRBJ2-5 for the parts outside the CDR3, the full variable domain is SAVISQKPSRDICQRGTSLTIQCQVDSQVTMMFWYRQQPGQSLTLIATANQGSEATYESGFVIDKFPISRPNLTFSTLTVSNMSPEDSSIYLCSVGAGGGKGETQYFGPGTRLLVL.

This chain connects TRBV5-1 to TRBJ1-5; tentatively, D is TRBD1 (6 bases). Trimming took off 5 bases at V and 2 bases at J, with 14 bases between the two ends. CDR1 and CDR2 from the germline V gene are SGHRS and YFSETQ. The CDR3 covers 15 residues. The CDR3 coding sequence is TGCGCCAGCAGTCCCGGCCCAGGGGGCAATCAGCCCCAGCATTTT. Encoded protein: CASSPGPGGNQPQHF.

V and J are TRBV7-6 and TRBJ2-7; 8 bases map to TRBD1. Germline V CDR1 and CDR2: SGHVS, FNYEAQ. V was pared by 5 bases and J by 2 bases, with 5 bases of the junction left unmatched. The CDR3 runs to 14 residues. CDR3 sequence reads: CASSTGTGPYEQYF. The CDR3 DNA is TGTGCCAGCAGCACCGGGACAGGTCCCTACGAGCAGTACTTC.

V and J are TRBV29-1 and TRBJ2-7, with TRBD2 matching over 7 bases. The J segment lost 4 bases and the V segment lost 0 bases, leaving 0 bases of the junction unmatched. This CDR3 has 12 residues. Germline values: CDR1 SQVTM, CDR2 ANQGSEA. The CDR3 nucleotides read TGCAGCGTTGAAGAGGGGGGGTACGAGCAGTACTTC. This sequence encodes CSVEEGGYEQYF.

V is TRBV27 and J is TRBJ1-6; D is perhaps TRBD1 (5 bases). Germline CDR1 is MNHEY and CDR2 is SMNVEV (reference sequence). V was shortened by 6 bases and J by 8 bases, with 14 bases between the two germline ends. This CDR3 has 14 residues. The CDR3 DNA reads as TGTGCCAGCAGACCAGGGATCGGAGATTCACCCCTCCACTTT. Translating it yields CASRPGIGDSPLHF.

The CDR3 DNA reads TGTGCCAGCAGCTTAGAAAGTAGCGGGAGAGTGGGCCCTATTACGTACAATGAGCAGTTCTTC. Encoded protein: CASSLESSGRVGPITYNEQFF. V gene TRBV7-8 combines with J gene TRBJ2-1; the match to TRBD2 covers 9 bases. The trim removed 1 base at V and 4 bases at J, leaving 20 bases unmatched. CDR1 SGHVS and CDR2 FQNEAQ come from the germline V gene. The CDR3 has 21 residues.

The chain links TRBV5-1 to TRBJ2-7; maybe TRBD1 (6 bases). The CDR3 spans 13 residues. V gave up 2 bases and J gave up 7 bases, with 13 bases separating them. Germline V lookup: CDR1 SGHRS, CDR2 YFSETQ. As DNA, the CDR3 is TGCGCCAGCAGCTTTGGACAGACGGGTGAGCAGTACTTC. It encodes CASSFGQTGEQYF. The variable domain in full, completed from reference TRBV5-1 and TRBJ2-7, reads KAGVTQTPRYLIKTRGQQVTLSCSPISGHRSVSWYQQTPGQGLQFLFEYFSETQRNKGNFPGRFSGRQFSNSRSEMNVSTLELGDSALYLCASSFGQTGEQYFGPGTRLTVT.

This clone was counted between two and nine times. The CDR3 region has the DNA TGTGCCAGCACGGGACTAGCGGGAGTCTCCCATCGGGAGCAGTACTTC. Translating gives CASTGLAGVSHREQYF. The rearrangement joins TRBV27 to TRBJ2-7, with TRBD2 matching 14 bases. Trimming removed 7 bases from V and 7 bases from J; junction bases left unmatched: 12. The germline V gene encodes CDR1 MNHEY and CDR2 SMNVEV (reference sequence). This CDR3 spans 16 amino acids.

The V call is TRBV10-2, the J call TRBJ1-5, with D perhaps TRBD1 (6 bases). V lost 6 bases and J lost 6, with 12 bases in between. Germline V gene data show CDR1 as WSHSY and CDR2 as SAAADI. This CDR3 has 13 amino acids. The CDR3 DNA reads TGCGCCAGCAGAGGAACGACAGGTCAGCCCCAGCATTTT. It encodes CASRGTTGQPQHF.

The chain carries TRBV9 and TRBJ1-4, with D possibly TRBD1 on 5 matching bases. V gave up 3 bases and J gave up 4 bases, with 19 bases separating them. The germline V gene encodes CDR1 SGDLS and CDR2 YYNGEE. The CDR3 runs 17 residues. CDR3 bases: TGTGCCAGCAGCGAGGGGTTGGGGATTTCCGTTAATGAAAAACTGTTTTTT. This sequence encodes CASSEGLGISVNEKLFF.

The genes are TRBV4-3 and TRBJ2-3; TRBD2 aligns across 8 bases. This CDR3 spans 17 amino acids. Germline V gives CDR1 LGHNA, CDR2 YSLEER. With 0 bases clipped from V and 0 bases from J, the junction kept 5 bases outside the gene matches. In DNA form, the CDR3 reads TGCGCCAGCAGCCAAGATACCAGCGGGAGTAGCACAGATACGCAGTATTTT. Protein sequence: CASSQDTSGSSTDTQYF.

This chain uses TRBV11-1 with TRBJ2-1, with unresolved D. CDR1 SGHAT and CDR2 FQDESV come from the germline V gene (reference sequence). The CDR3 sequence is 12 residues long. Trimming removed 5 bases at V and 8 bases at J, with 10 bases between. DNA for the CDR3: TGTGCCAGCAGCCCCGACCGGGATGAGCAGTTCTTC. Its protein is CASSPDRDEQFF.

The genes are TRBV14 and TRBJ1-1; tentatively, D is TRBD1 (6 bases). CDR3 length equals 15 residues. From germline, CDR1 is SGHDN and CDR2 FVKESK. V was clipped by 4 bases and J by 0 bases, with 12 bases between them. CDR3 residues: CASSPPRGLNTEAFF. CDR3 DNA: TGTGCCAGCAGCCCCCCCAGGGGACTGAACACTGAAGCTTTCTTT.

The rearrangement uses TRBV29-1 and TRBJ1-3; D gene ambiguous. The CDR3 consists of 11 residues. Germline V gives CDR1 SQVTM, CDR2 ANQGSEA. Trimming removed 7 bases from V and 0 bases from J, with 4 bases in between. CDR3 sequence reads: CSAGSGNTIYF. CDR3 DNA sequence: TGCAGCGCCGGCTCTGGAAACACCATATATTTT.

This chain connects TRBV19 to TRBJ1-1; 7 nucleotides line up with TRBD1. Per the germline V gene, CDR1 is LNHDA and CDR2 is SQIVND (reference sequence). The ends lost 4 bases at V and 0 bases at J; junction bases unmatched: 8. This CDR3 is 16 amino acids long. The CDR3 loop is CASSRGGDKMNTEAFF. The CDR3 nucleotides are TGTGCCAGTAGTAGAGGGGGCGATAAGATGAACACTGAAGCTTTCTTT.

The gene calls are TRBV4-3 and TRBJ2-2; 13 nucleotides match TRBD2. The CDR3 is 18 amino acids. The V and J ends lost 1 base and 0 bases, in that order; junction bases with no gene match: 2. Looked up from germline, CDR1 is LGHNA and CDR2 is YSLEER. DNA for the CDR3: TGCGCCAGCAGCCAAGGTGGACTAGCGGGAGCGAACACCGGGGAGCTGTTTTTT. Translating it yields CASSQGGLAGANTGELFF.

This rearrangement joins TRBV3-1 (or the pseudogene TRBV3-2) to TRBJ2-2; TRBD2 is a possible D gene (6 bases). Germline values: CDR1 LGHDT, CDR2 YNNKEL (reference sequence). V lost 0 bases and J 5 bases, leaving 16 bases between the germline ends. The CDR3 consists of 17 residues. As DNA, the CDR3 is TGTGCCAGCAGCCAAGAGCGAGCTAGCGCGCTGACCGGGGAGCTGTTTTTT. Translating gives CASSQERASALTGELFF.

The chain joins TRBV7-9 to TRBJ2-1, with 14 positions matching TRBD2. V lost 5 bases to trimming and J lost 9 bases; unmatched junction nucleotides: 9. Germline values: CDR1 SEHNR, CDR2 FQNEAQ (reference sequence). The CDR3 totals 16 residues. The CDR3 sequence: CASSPAGLAGGGEQFF. CDR3 DNA sequence: TGTGCCAGCAGCCCAGCCGGACTAGCGGGAGGTGGTGAGCAGTTCTTC.

This sequence joins TRBV19 and TRBJ1-5; TRBD1 aligns across 7 bases. CDR1 and CDR2 (germline): LNHDA, SQIVND (reference sequence). With V trimmed by 6 bases and J by 0 bases, 5 bases remained unmatched. The CDR3 consists of 15 residues. CDR3 loop: CASRGTVNSNQPQHF. CDR3 DNA: TGTGCCAGTAGAGGGACAGTAAATAGCAATCAGCCCCAGCATTTT.

The chain employs TRBV3-1 (or the pseudogene TRBV3-2) and TRBJ2-1, with D possibly being TRBD1 (5 bases). The CDR3 is made up of 12 amino acids. The germline CDR1 and CDR2 sequences are LGHDT and YNNKEL (reference sequence). The ends were cut back, 2 bases at V and 10 bases at J, with 9 bases in the middle. Here the CDR3 DNA reads TGTGCCAGCAGCCAACTGGCAGGGGAGCAGTTCTTC. The encoded protein is CASSQLAGEQFF.

The chain recombines TRBV25-1 with TRBJ1-4, with D perhaps matching TRBD1 (5 bases). The CDR3 totals 17 residues. Per the germline V gene, CDR1 is MGHDK and CDR2 is SYGVNS. Trimming took 9 bases from V and 4 from J, leaving 24 bases between them. The CDR3 loop is CARRTVQGRPLNEKLFF. DNA for the CDR3: TGTGCCAGAAGAACCGTCCAGGGCAGACCTCTTAATGAAAAACTGTTTTTT.

Written as DNA, the CDR3 is TGCGCCAGCAGCTTCACCGGGACTAGCGTGTACCAAGAGACCCAGTACTTC. Amino acids: CASSFTGTSVYQETQYF. The chain couples TRBV5-1 to TRBJ2-5; 10 bases are a match to TRBD2. The CDR3 spans 17 residues. J was trimmed by 0 bases and V by 2 bases; bases with no gene match: 7. CDR1 is SGHRS, CDR2 YFSETQ, per germline.

For this clone: At the DNA level, this CDR3 is encoded by other sequences in the same sample as well. The CDR3 nucleotides read TGTGCCACCAGCAGAGTATCAGACACTGAAGCTTTCTTT. As protein: CATSRVSDTEAFF. The chain employs TRBV15 and TRBJ1-1; D is unresolved. The CDR3 totals 13 residues. Trimming removed 1 base at V and 3 bases at J, with 6 bases between. CDR1 and CDR2 (germline): LNHNV, YYDKDF (reference sequence).

CDR3 residues: CAWSGRTGGNGELFF. As DNA, the CDR3 is TGTGCCTGGAGTGGGCGGACAGGGGGGAACGGGGAGCTGTTTTTT. The rearrangement joins TRBV30 to TRBJ2-2; 10 nucleotides line up with TRBD1. Trimming removed 1 base from V and 7 bases from J; junction bases left unmatched: 6. This CDR3 spans 15 amino acids. Looked up from germline, CDR1 is GTSNPN and CDR2 is SVGIG (reference sequence). Filled out from reference TRBV30 and TRBJ2-2, the complete variable domain reads SQTIHQWPATLVQPVGSPLSLECTVEGTSNPNLYWYRQAAGRGLQLLFYSVGIGQISSEVPQNLSASRPQDRQFILSSKKLLLSDSGFYLCAWSGRTGGNGELFFGEGSRLTVL.